A single sample gave rise to the 8 T cell receptor beta chains below, sequenced in a study of identical twins. Via MiXCR, TCRdb re-called the 5' RACE reads, giving one row per CDR3 protein. Here the sample spans roughly 690,000 distinct CDR3 sequences, 6% to 6.5% being singletons. The sample was naive T cells sorted from blood. The receptors were gathered from a man aged 18 to 29 in good health.

V and J are TRBV6-2 or TRBV6-3 and TRBJ1-2; D is uncertain. V lost 7 bases to trimming and J lost 4 bases, with 7 bases between them. The CDR3 has 11 amino acids. CDR1 is MNHEY, CDR2 SVGEGT, per germline. For the CDR3, the DNA is TGTGCCAGCACCCACGGCTATGGCTACACCTTC. Translation: CASTHGYGYTF.

In its sample, this clonotype was seen a few times. V is TRBV7-3 and J is TRBJ2-3, with 11 bases fitting TRBD2. The CDR3 is 18 amino acids. J lost 2 bases, V lost 5 bases, and 12 bases had no gene match. Germline assignment: CDR1 SGHTA and CDR2 FQGTGA. CDR3 loop: CASSIAGLAGDLTDTQYF. The CDR3 region has the DNA TGTGCCAGCAGCATCGCCGGACTAGCGGGCGACCTCACAGATACGCAGTATTTT.

This clonotype was seen a few times. V gene TRBV7-9 combines with J gene TRBJ1-4; no firm D call. Trimming took 8 bases from V and 0 from J, leaving 16 bases between them. The CDR3 is 16 amino acids. From germline, CDR1 is SEHNR and CDR2 FQNEAQ (reference sequence). The CDR3 DNA reads as TGTGCCAGCCACTCCCCCGGTGATGCAACTAATGAAAAACTGTTTTTT. This encodes CASHSPGDATNEKLFF.

This clonotype was detected many times. The CDR3: CASSLRPAPNVLTF. CDR3 coding DNA: TGTGCCAGCAGCTTGAGGCCTGCCCCCAACGTCCTGACTTTC. The chain combines TRBV7-2 with TRBJ2-6; unclear D gene. Trimming shortened V by 3 bases and J by 8 bases, and 11 bases separated the two germline ends. The CDR3 contains 14 residues. Germline values: CDR1 SGHTA, CDR2 FQGNSA.

This clonotype was observed many times. The chain carries TRBV20-1 and TRBJ2-3; 7 bases are shared with TRBD1. V shed 4 bases and J 7 bases; nucleotides not matched to a gene: 11. CDR3 length: 14 residues. Germline lookup yields CDR1 DFQATT and CDR2 SNEGSKA (reference sequence). CDR3 residues: CSATTSGQQNTQYF. Here the CDR3 DNA reads TGCAGTGCTACCACGTCGGGACAGCAAAATACGCAGTATTTT.

There are a few counts of this clonotype. The V call is TRBV18, the J call TRBJ1-5; D call uncertain. This CDR3 is built from 14 residues. The V gene's germline CDR1 is KGHSH and CDR2 LQKENI. Trimming removed 4 bases from V and 4 bases from J, with 11 bases in between. The CDR3 is CASSLTEANQPQHF. The CDR3 DNA sequence: TGTGCCAGCTCACTAACAGAGGCTAATCAGCCCCAGCATTTT.

The chain links TRBV5-1 to TRBJ1-2; tentatively, D is TRBD1 (5 bases). Trimming took off 4 bases at V and 2 bases at J, with 18 bases between the two ends. Germline V lookup: CDR1 SGHRS, CDR2 YFSETQ. This CDR3 has 16 amino acids. This chain's CDR3 is CASSGQQASLNYGYTF. The CDR3 DNA sequence: TGCGCCAGCAGCGGACAACAGGCGTCCCTAAACTATGGCTACACCTTC.

This clonotype occurred many times. V usage is TRBV5-1 and J usage is TRBJ2-7, with a possible D match to TRBD1 (6 bases). Looked up from germline, CDR1 is SGHRS and CDR2 is YFSETQ. The V end was cut by 0 bases, the J end by 1 base, with 11 bases between. The CDR3 extends over 15 amino acids. CDR3 sequence: CASSLDPTGSYEQYF. CDR3 nucleotides: TGCGCCAGCAGCTTGGATCCCACAGGGTCCTACGAGCAGTACTTC.